The clone carrying this T cell receptor beta chain has just one count. Antigen: not known. Method: immunoSEQ multiplex PCR; TCRdb's copy keeps in-frame clones and lacks some. This sample has some 2,100,000 clones, with around 95% found just once. This specimen comes from a study of shared clonotypes between healthy human individuals. General observations from the study: The naive CD4 repertoires of several donors were compared, and roughly 5% of clonotypes were shared.

V was clipped by 7 bases and J by 7 bases, with 13 bases between them. Germline-derived CDR1 and CDR2 are SQVTM and ANQGSEA. CDR3 length: 11 amino acids. The sample taken for sequencing was naive CD4+ T cells sorted from blood. Subset meaning: CD45RA+ positively selected. The genes are TRBV29-1 and TRBJ1-2, with D hard to call. This receptor was taken from a man aged 18 to 29 in good health. CDR3: CSASPNAGYTF. The CDR3 nucleotides read TGCAGCGCCTCACCAAACGCTGGCTACACCTTC.